These 23 T cell receptor beta chains came from one sample sequenced in a study of shared clonotypes between healthy human individuals. The protocol was immunoSEQ multiplex PCR, while the TCRdb copy is restricted to in-frame clones and leaves out a portion. The sample has under 1,100,000 clones, about three quarters seen once; the top ten hold 1.2% to 1.5%. Sample: memory CD4+ T cells sorted from blood. Subset here: CD45RA-negative fraction. The receptors originated from a man aged 18 to 30 in good health.

This clone occurred many times. V usage is TRBV1 and J usage is TRBJ2-3. TRBV1 is labeled a pseudogene. The length of the CDR3 is 14 residues. DNA for the CDR3: TGCACCAGCAGCCGCCCAGTTCGGACAGATACGCAGTATTTT. Protein sequence: CTSSRPVRTDTQYF.

The V gene is TRBV6-1, the J gene TRBJ1-2, with 7 positions matching TRBD1. CDR1 is MNHNS, CDR2 SASEGT, per germline. V dropped 4 bases and J dropped 3; count of bases not matched to a gene: 5. The CDR3 spans 14 residues. This CDR3 is CASSGRQGYYGYTF. CDR3 nucleotide sequence: TGTGCCAGCAGTGGCCGACAGGGATACTATGGCTACACCTTC.

The chain combines TRBV11-2 with TRBJ2-7, with 8 bases identical to TRBD2. The CDR3 is 14 amino acids. Germline V gives CDR1 SGHAT, CDR2 FQNNGV. The V segment lost 5 bases and the J segment 3 bases; nucleotides outside the gene matches: 6. CDR3 sequence: CASSPTGGNYEQYF. In DNA, the CDR3 is TGTGCCAGCAGCCCCACGGGGGGGAACTACGAGCAGTACTTC.

V gene TRBV4-1 combines with J gene TRBJ1-6; D is ambiguous. CDR3 length: 16 residues. Germline V gene data show CDR1 as MGHRA and CDR2 as YSYEKL. Between the trimmed V and J ends, which lost 0 bases and 9 bases, there was a span of 15 bases. Written as DNA, the CDR3 is TGCGCCAGCAGCCAAGACGTTAGGGTGGAAGGTTCACCCCTCCACTTT. Protein sequence: CASSQDVRVEGSPLHF.

The chain joins TRBV19 to TRBJ2-2; the D call may be TRBD1 or TRBD2 (6 bases each). Trimming took off 7 bases at V and 5 bases at J, with 20 bases between the two ends. The CDR3 sequence is 16 residues long. Germline V gene lookup returns CDR1 LNHDA and CDR2 SQIVND (reference sequence). In DNA form, the CDR3 reads TGTGCCAGTAACCTTGGAGGCGGGACAAGGACCGGGGAGCTGTTTTTT. This sequence encodes CASNLGGGTRTGELFF.

This clone was seen at least ten times. The rearrangement uses TRBV28 and TRBJ2-5, with 8 bases identical to TRBD2. From germline, CDR1 is MDHEN and CDR2 SYDVKM. CDR3 length: 14 residues. Losses at the gene ends were 6 bases for V and 5 bases for J; bases not matched to a gene: 8. The DNA for the CDR3 is TGTGCCAGCAGACCCGGGGGGGCAGGGGAGACCCAGTACTTC. Amino acids: CASRPGGAGETQYF.

V is TRBV30 and J is TRBJ2-3; 7 bases align to TRBD2. Trimming removed 1 base from V and 2 bases from J; junction bases left unmatched: 3. Germline V lookup: CDR1 GTSNPN, CDR2 SVGIG (reference sequence). CDR3 length: 14 amino acids. The CDR3 sequence: CAWSGEGPTDTQYF. In DNA form, the CDR3 reads TGTGCCTGGAGTGGGGAGGGCCCCACAGATACGCAGTATTTT.

CDR3: CASSTPRGGRRPSGANVLTF. CDR3 nucleotide sequence: TGTGCCAGTAGTACCCCGAGGGGCGGACGACGGCCCTCTGGGGCCAACGTCCTGACTTTC. This chain links TRBV19 with TRBJ2-6, with D tentatively TRBD1 or TRBD2 (5 bases each). Trimming removed 4 bases at V and 0 bases at J, with 22 bases between. This CDR3 is 20 amino acids long. Germline V gives CDR1 LNHDA, CDR2 SQIVND (reference sequence).

Turning to this clone: One junction end does not reproduce the germline sequence, and a read error may be involved. The chain links TRBV27 to TRBJ1-1; D is unclear. Germline V gene data show CDR1 as MNHEY and CDR2 as SMNVEV (reference sequence). The CDR3 totals 13 residues. The DNA of the CDR3 is TGTGCCAGCAGTCTATCCCGCTTTAATGAAGCTTTCTTT. Protein: CASSLSRFNEAFF.

V is TRBV7-2 and J is TRBJ1-4, with D perhaps matching TRBD1 (5 bases). From germline, CDR1 is SGHTA and CDR2 FQGNSA. The CDR3 runs to 14 residues. Trimming cost V 5 bases and J 5 bases, with 12 bases left between them. The CDR3 spells CASSPRAGNEKLFF. The CDR3, as DNA: TGTGCCAGCAGCCCCAGGGCAGGGAATGAAAAACTGTTTTTT.

The chain links TRBV12-5 to TRBJ2-5, with D perhaps TRBD1 (5 bases). V lost 3 bases and J lost 2, with 10 bases in between. Germline loops: CDR1 LGHNT, CDR2 FRNRAP. CDR3 length: 14 amino acids. The CDR3 DNA is TGTGCTAGTGGTTTCCAGGGCATTCAAGAGACCCAGTACTTC. Protein product: CASGFQGIQETQYF.

J is TRBJ1-4 and V is TRBV5-1; weak D call: TRBD1 (5 bases). The CDR3 totals 17 residues. Trimming removed 4 bases from V and 2 bases from J, with 18 bases in between. Germline V lookup: CDR1 SGHRS, CDR2 YFSETQ. CDR3 in amino acids: CASSAGGTGRTNEKLFF. The CDR3 DNA reads TGCGCCAGCAGCGCGGGGGGTACGGGCAGGACTAATGAAAAACTGTTTTTT.

The chain joins TRBV4-2 to TRBJ1-6; 8 bases are a match to TRBD1. Looked up from germline, CDR1 is LGHNA and CDR2 is YNFKEQ. The CDR3 is 15 residues long. With 1 base clipped from V and 10 bases from J, the junction kept 6 bases outside the gene matches. The CDR3 protein is CASSQGAGGGSPLHF. In DNA form, the CDR3 reads TGTGCCAGCAGCCAAGGCGCAGGGGGCGGCTCACCCCTCCACTTT.

The chain is built from TRBV30 and TRBJ2-7; D is ambiguous. Trimming removed 0 bases from V and 0 bases from J, with 9 bases in between. Germline-derived CDR1 and CDR2 are GTSNPN and SVGIG (reference sequence). CDR3 length: 14 amino acids. CDR3 residues: CAWSVNRYSYEQYF. As DNA, the CDR3 is TGTGCCTGGAGTGTAAATAGATACTCCTACGAGCAGTACTTC.

The CDR3 here is CASSIAQGNPRAGYTF. CDR3 coding DNA: TGTGCCAGTAGTATAGCCCAGGGAAACCCTCGTGCCGGCTACACCTTC. V usage is TRBV19 and J usage is TRBJ1-2; tentatively, D is TRBD1 (5 bases). Germline V gene lookup returns CDR1 LNHDA and CDR2 SQIVND (reference sequence). This CDR3 has 16 residues. The V end lost 1 base, the J end lost 8 bases, and 20 bases lay between the germline ends.

V is TRBV20-1 and J is TRBJ2-6, with D unclear. From germline, CDR1 is DFQATT and CDR2 SNEGSKA (reference sequence). CDR3 length: 11 residues. V was shortened by 6 bases and J by 4 bases, with 4 bases between the two germline ends. This CDR3 is CSAGGANVLTF. DNA for the CDR3: TGCAGTGCAGGGGGGGCCAACGTCCTGACTTTC.

This rearrangement joins TRBV7-2 to TRBJ2-1; 9 nucleotides agree with TRBD1. Germline V gene lookup returns CDR1 SGHTA and CDR2 FQGNSA. Trimming took 1 base from V and 7 from J; bases not matched to a gene: 5. This CDR3 has 15 amino acids. The CDR3 region is CASSLEGQGFNEQFF. CDR3 in DNA: TGTGCCAGCAGCTTAGAGGGACAGGGTTTTAATGAGCAGTTCTTC.

The chain has TRBV7-2 and TRBJ2-1; 10 bases are a match to TRBD1. CDR3 length: 16 amino acids. The V gene end was trimmed by 1 base and the J gene end by 4 bases; junction bases not matched to a gene: 4. In germline, CDR1 is SGHTA, CDR2 FQGNSA. In DNA form, the CDR3 reads TGTGCCAGCAGCTTAGAGCCGGGACAGGGGTACAATGAGCAGTTCTTC. It specifies CASSLEPGQGYNEQFF.

The chain has TRBV29-1 and TRBJ2-5; TRBD1 aligns across 10 bases. V lost 4 bases to trimming and J lost 4 bases; unmatched junction nucleotides: 6. The germline V gene has CDR1 SQVTM and CDR2 ANQGSEA. The CDR3 spans 14 residues. This chain's CDR3 is CSVGAGTGAETQYF. The DNA of the CDR3 is TGCAGCGTTGGGGCCGGGACAGGGGCAGAGACCCAGTACTTC.

The rearrangement links TRBV28 to TRBJ1-2; possibly TRBD1 for D (5 bases). The CDR3 contains 15 residues. Per germline, CDR1 MDHEN and CDR2 SYDVKM. Deletions cut 3 bases from V and 5 bases from J, with 16 bases between. The CDR3 here is CASSFPSGIGYGYTF. CDR3 sequence (DNA): TGTGCCAGCAGTTTCCCCTCAGGGATAGGATATGGCTACACCTTC.

To note about this clone: The sample has other DNA sequences that encode this CDR3 too. The V gene is TRBV6-5, the J gene TRBJ1-1; D not certain. The germline V and J ends were trimmed by 5 bases and 1 base, with 11 bases remaining between them. From germline, CDR1 is MNHEY and CDR2 SVGAGI. This CDR3 spans 14 amino acids. The CDR3 region has the DNA TGTGCCAGCAGTCGCCTTGATGGGAACACTGAAGCTTTCTTT. Protein sequence: CASSRLDGNTEAFF.

This clone has just one count. The chain combines TRBV18 with TRBJ2-1; the D gene is possibly TRBD2 (6 bases). Per germline, CDR1 KGHSH and CDR2 LQKENI. V was trimmed by 5 bases and J by 5 bases, leaving 13 bases between them. The CDR3 runs 14 residues. In DNA form, the CDR3 reads TGTGCCAGCTCATGGGGGACTGCGAACAATGAGCAGTTCTTC. Amino acids: CASSWGTANNEQFF. The full variable domain, with the rest looked up from reference TRBV18 and TRBJ2-1, is NAGVMQNPRHLVRRRGQEARLRCSPMKGHSHVYWYRQLPEEGLKFMVYLQKENIIDESGMPKERFSAEFPKEGPSILRIQQVVRGDSAAYFCASSWGTANNEQFFGPGTRLTVL.

The chain links TRBV5-6 to TRBJ1-4; unclear D gene. Germline V gene sequence: CDR1 SGHDT, CDR2 YYEEEE. Trimming cost V 0 bases and J 7 bases, with 10 bases left between them. This CDR3 spans 14 amino acids. The CDR3 DNA reads as TGTGCCAGCAGCTTGGACGGGCTTGGTGAAAAACTGTTTTTT. Translated, it gives CASSLDGLGEKLFF.